These 12 T cell receptor beta chains came from one sample sequenced in a study of T cell responses to AZD1222 COVID-19 vaccine. The assay was immunoSEQ multiplex PCR, and TCRdb's table has in-frame clones only and misses some. The sample contains under 150,000 clones, 85% to 95% of which appear only once. The material sequenced was peripheral blood, taken on day 0 of AZD1222 vaccination. All receptors come from an adult in good health.

V gene TRBV6-5 combines with J gene TRBJ1-6, with 9 bases matching TRBD1. The J segment lost 11 bases and the V segment lost 4 bases, leaving 9 bases of the junction unmatched. The CDR3 consists of 15 residues. Germline V gene data show CDR1 as MNHEY and CDR2 as SVGAGI. The CDR3, as DNA: TGTGCCAGCAGTTCCGTTTACAGGGGGCAAACACCCCTCCACTTT. This translates into CASSSVYRGQTPLHF.

The chain joins TRBV24-1 to TRBJ2-1; maybe TRBD1 (6 bases). Trimming cost V 5 bases and J 0 bases, with 13 bases left between them. From germline, CDR1 is KGHDR and CDR2 SFDVKD. The CDR3 is 16 residues long. CDR3 DNA: TGTGCCACCAGTGCTGGAACAGGGTCCTCCTACAATGAGCAGTTCTTC. Protein product: CATSAGTGSSYNEQFF.

This chain joins TRBV30 and TRBJ2-3, with D uncertain. The CDR3 length is 13 residues. V was clipped by 2 bases and J by 6 bases, with 12 bases between them. Per germline, CDR1 GTSNPN and CDR2 SVGIG (reference sequence). The CDR3 loop reads CAWSHYPLDTQYF. CDR3 in DNA: TGTGCCTGGAGTCACTACCCCCTGGATACGCAGTATTTT. Using reference TRBV30 and TRBJ2-3 for the parts outside the CDR3, the full variable domain is SQTIHQWPATLVQPVGSPLSLECTVEGTSNPNLYWYRQAAGRGLQLLFYSVGIGQISSEVPQNLSASRPQDRQFILSSKKLLLSDSGFYLCAWSHYPLDTQYFGPGTRLTVL.

This clone appeared a few times. The chain uses TRBV15 and TRBJ1-5, with D unclear. Germline CDR1 LNHNV, CDR2 YYDKDF (reference sequence). The germline V and J ends were trimmed by 0 bases and 7 bases, with 13 bases remaining between them. The CDR3 contains 15 residues. The CDR3 protein is CATSRDMSVRQPQHF. The CDR3 bases are TGTGCCACCAGCAGAGATATGTCAGTTCGCCAGCCCCAGCATTTT.

The rearrangement links TRBV6-4 to TRBJ2-7; 9 bases are a match to TRBD1. J gave up 5 bases and V 0 bases, and 8 bases lay outside the gene matches. The CDR3 loop spans 16 amino acids. CDR1 and CDR2 (germline): MRHNA, SNTAGT. CDR3 nucleotides: TGTGCCAGCAGTGACTCCGGTGGGACAGGGATCCACGAGCAGTACTTC. Translating gives CASSDSGGTGIHEQYF.

This rearrangement joins TRBV27 to TRBJ1-4, with a possible D match to TRBD1 (5 bases). The ends were cut back, 5 bases at V and 8 bases at J, with 15 bases in the middle. The germline V gene has CDR1 MNHEY and CDR2 SMNVEV (reference sequence). This CDR3 contains 14 residues. The CDR3 sequence is CASSTQGSLEKLFF. The DNA of the CDR3 is TGTGCCAGCAGTACGCAGGGTAGCCTCGAAAAACTGTTTTTT.

This sequence joins TRBV4-1 and TRBJ1-2; TRBD1 might be the D (6 bases). V dropped 1 base and J dropped 3 bases, with 9 bases sitting between them. CDR1 is MGHRA and CDR2 is YSYEKL in the germline V gene. There are 14 residues in the CDR3. CDR3 sequence: CASSQGPGDYGYTF. CDR3 nucleotide sequence: TGCGCCAGCAGCCAAGGTCCAGGGGACTATGGCTACACCTTC.

The chain has TRBV5-5 and TRBJ2-3; D is perhaps TRBD1 or TRBD2 (5 bases each). Germline lookup yields CDR1 SGHKS and CDR2 YYEKEE (reference sequence). The V end lost 4 bases, the J end lost 4 bases, and 10 bases lay between the germline ends. The CDR3 consists of 13 residues. CDR3 nucleotide sequence: TGTGCCAGCAGCCAGGGACCCCCAGATACGCAGTATTTT. It codes for CASSQGPPDTQYF.

V usage is TRBV7-9 and J usage is TRBJ2-1; the match to TRBD1 covers 9 bases. Germline V gives CDR1 SEHNR, CDR2 FQNEAQ (reference sequence). The CDR3 has 15 amino acids. V was pared by 5 bases and J by 7 bases, with 9 bases of the junction left unmatched. The chain's CDR3 is CASSEGQGNWNEQFF. The DNA of the CDR3 is TGTGCCAGCAGCGAGGGACAGGGAAATTGGAATGAGCAGTTCTTC.

The chain has TRBV12-3 or TRBV12-4 and TRBJ1-1, with D possibly being TRBD1 (5 bases). The germline V and J ends were trimmed by 2 bases and 6 bases, with 10 bases remaining between them. The CDR3 extends over 13 amino acids. The CDR3 loop reads CASSLSPGPEAFF. Written as DNA, the CDR3 is TGTGCCAGCAGTTTAAGCCCGGGGCCTGAAGCTTTCTTT.

In the case of this clone: At one end, the junction sequence differs from germline, possibly due to a read error. The CDR3 nucleotides are TGTGCCACCAGCCGAGACAGGGGGGCTTGGAACACTGAAGCTTTCTTT. Protein: CATSRDRGAWNTEAFF. The chain combines TRBV15 with TRBJ1-1; 9 bases are shared with TRBD1. From germline, CDR1 is LNHNV and CDR2 YYDKDF (reference sequence). This CDR3 is built from 16 residues.

This rearrangement joins TRBV28 to TRBJ1-2, with D tentatively TRBD1 (5 bases). Germline CDR1 MDHEN, CDR2 SYDVKM. The V gene lost 4 bases and the J gene lost 10 bases, with 22 bases spanning the gap. The CDR3 is made up of 15 amino acids. For the CDR3, the DNA is TGTGCCAGCAGTTCCTTGGGAGGGGCCGCTCTCATCTACACCTTC. Its translation: CASSSLGGAALIYTF.